The source of this T cell receptor beta chain is a study of cytomegalovirus exposure and HLA in healthy donors. The PCR contained 60 Vbeta and 13 Jbeta primers. The method was immunoSEQ multiplex PCR; TCRdb's version includes in-frame clones alone and lacks a portion of them. The data show 130,000 to 150,000 clones, with under 90% seen just once and 4.5% held by the top ten. V trimming: 2 bases; J trimming: 10 bases; junction bases outside the gene matches: 10. In germline, CDR1 is WNHNN, CDR2 SYGVQD (reference sequence). The CDR3 consists of 14 residues. This clone was counted a single time. This chain links TRBV10-1 with TRBJ1-1, with 7 nucleotides matching TRBD1. The TCR was taken from a man aged 35 to 55 in good health and CMV-seronegative. Sequencing was performed on PBMCs. CDR3 DNA sequence: TGCGCCAGCAGTGAGGCGACAGGGTCCGCGCGAGCTTTCTTT. Its translation is CASSEATGSARAFF.